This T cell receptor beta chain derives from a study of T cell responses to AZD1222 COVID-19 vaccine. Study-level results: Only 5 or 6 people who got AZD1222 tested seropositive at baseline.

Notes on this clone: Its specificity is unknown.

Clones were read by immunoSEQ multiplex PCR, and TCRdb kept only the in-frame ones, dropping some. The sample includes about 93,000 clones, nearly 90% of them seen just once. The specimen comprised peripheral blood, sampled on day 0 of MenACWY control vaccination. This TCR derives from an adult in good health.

This CDR3 is CASTSGDKTYEQYF. The CDR3, as DNA: TGTGCCAGCACATCAGGGGACAAGACCTACGAGCAGTACTTC. The chain joins TRBV6-5 to TRBJ2-7; a possible D gene is TRBD1 (6 bases). Germline-derived CDR1 and CDR2 are MNHEY and SVGAGI. The ends were cut back, 7 bases at V and 2 bases at J, with 15 bases in the middle. This CDR3 has 14 residues.